This T cell receptor beta chain comes out of a study of vaccination and CD4 T cells after COVID-19. Researchers used the Oncomine TCR Beta short-read assay to sequence DNA from cultured CD4+ T cells. TCRdb called the PCR reads again in MiXCR, with one record for every CDR3 protein. The table has fewer than 25,000 distinct CDR3 sequences, approximately 40% seen once. As for this clonotype: No antigen is known for it.

Germline V gene lookup returns CDR1 MNHNS and CDR2 SASEGT. The CDR3 is 15 amino acids. V dropped 6 bases and J dropped 3; count of bases not matched to a gene: 7. Treatment defined: approximately nine-day PBMC culture with coronavirus spike peptide pools or control peptides (ViraFEST assay). The chain employs TRBV6-1 and TRBJ1-5; TRBD1 matches 8 bases. The receptor comes from a human donor who had recovered from COVID-19. The sample was CD4+ T cells from blood, cultured in vitro, taken before SARS-CoV-2 vaccination. CDR3 nucleotide sequence: TGTGCCAGCAGGGAGAGACAGGGGTACAATCAGCCCCAGCATTTT. It translates to CASRERQGYNQPQHF.